Listed below are T cell receptor beta chains from one sample, sequenced in a study of cytomegalovirus exposure and HLA in healthy donors. Sequenced by immunoSEQ multiplex PCR; TCRdb stores in-frame clones only, minus some. The sample records about 170,000 clones, about 80% being singletons. The source material was PBMCs. These receptors came from a woman in her 30s in good health and CMV-seropositive. The CDR3 runs from the conserved cysteine through the conserved F or W. Each record gives: CDR3 protein, CDR3 DNA, J gene, D gene, clone size, V gene. D genes are given only for firm matches. Only some rows state a clone size, as once, few, many or a class for expanded clones.

CDR3 protein: CASSYSVAVTNYGYTF; CDR3 DNA: TGTGCCAGCAGTTACTCGGTCGCAGTTACTAACTATGGCTACACCTTC; J gene: TRBJ1-2; D gene: NA; clone size: NA; V gene: TRBV6-5
CDR3 protein: CASSLLGREGHETQYF; CDR3 DNA: TGTGCCAGCAGCTTATTAGGGCGGGAGGGCCACGAGACCCAGTACTTC; J gene: TRBJ2-5; D gene: TRBD2; clone size: NA; V gene: TRBV7-6
CDR3 protein: CASGQGSGNTGELFF; CDR3 DNA: TGTGCCAGCGGACAGGGCTCAGGGAACACCGGGGAGCTGTTTTTT; J gene: TRBJ2-2; D gene: TRBD1; clone size: NA; V gene: TRBV5-4
CDR3 protein: CASSVSIGGYGYTF; CDR3 DNA: TGTGCCAGCAGTGTCTCGATAGGGGGATATGGCTACACCTTC; J gene: TRBJ1-2; D gene: NA; clone size: NA; V gene: TRBV27
CDR3 protein: CASSYSETGSYEQYF; CDR3 DNA: TGTGCCAGCAGTTACTCAGAGACAGGCTCCTACGAGCAGTACTTC; J gene: TRBJ2-7; D gene: NA; clone size: NA; V gene: TRBV6-5
CDR3 protein: CASSFSDNSYEQYF; CDR3 DNA: TGTGCCAGCAGCTTTTCAGATAACTCCTACGAGCAGTACTTC; J gene: TRBJ2-7; D gene: NA; clone size: NA; V gene: TRBV5-6
CDR3 protein: CASSSLTGFSYGYTF; CDR3 DNA: TGTGCCAGCAGTTCCCTAACAGGGTTCTCTTATGGCTACACCTTC; J gene: TRBJ1-2; D gene: NA; clone size: NA; V gene: TRBV27
CDR3 protein: CASYPGLAGQETQYF; CDR3 DNA: TGTGCCAGCTATCCCGGACTAGCGGGACAAGAGACCCAGTACTTC; J gene: TRBJ2-5; D gene: TRBD2; clone size: NA; V gene: TRBV2
CDR3 protein: CASSPGQVTDTQYF; CDR3 DNA: TGCGCCAGCAGCCCCGGACAGGTCACAGATACGCAGTATTTT; J gene: TRBJ2-3; D gene: TRBD1; clone size: NA; V gene: TRBV5-1
CDR3 protein: CASSARLYQETQYF; CDR3 DNA: TGTGCCAGCAGTGCGCGTCTGTACCAAGAGACCCAGTACTTC; J gene: TRBJ2-5; D gene: NA; clone size: NA; V gene: TRBV2
CDR3 protein: CASRRGTGLLLDEQFF; CDR3 DNA: TGTGCCAGCAGACGTGGGACAGGGTTACTACTGGATGAGCAGTTCTTC; J gene: TRBJ2-1; D gene: TRBD1; clone size: few; V gene: TRBV2
CDR3 protein: CASGTAYSNQPQHF; CDR3 DNA: TGTGCCAGCGGGACAGCGTATAGCAATCAGCCCCAGCATTTT; J gene: TRBJ1-5; D gene: TRBD1; clone size: few; V gene: TRBV25-1
CDR3 protein: CASTESRVVGVGLAEAFF; CDR3 DNA: TGTGCCAGCACTGAATCCCGCGTCGTCGGGGTTGGGTTAGCTGAAGCTTTCTTT; J gene: TRBJ1-1; D gene: NA; clone size: few; V gene: TRBV28
CDR3 protein: CASSSMTGLNGYTF; CDR3 DNA: TGCGCCAGCAGCTCTATGACAGGGCTTAATGGCTACACCTTC; J gene: TRBJ1-2; D gene: TRBD1; clone size: NA; V gene: TRBV5-1
CDR3 protein: CASSSNQVVYEQYF; CDR3 DNA: TGTGCCAGCTCTTCGAACCAGGTTGTCTACGAGCAGTACTTC; J gene: TRBJ2-7; D gene: NA; clone size: NA; V gene: TRBV18
CDR3 protein: CASSLAGGNQPQHF; CDR3 DNA: TGTGCCAGCAGCTTAGCTGGAGGCAATCAGCCCCAGCATTTT; J gene: TRBJ1-5; D gene: NA; clone size: NA; V gene: TRBV7-9
CDR3 protein: CASSGELRRQAHLANVLTF; CDR3 DNA: TGTGCCAGCAGCGGAGAGCTGCGACGCCAAGCCCATTTAGCCAACGTCCTGACTTTC; J gene: TRBJ2-6; D gene: NA; clone size: NA; V gene: TRBV11-2